The entry that follows covers one T cell receptor (beta chain) sequence. This was a deep-level run. Assay: immunoSEQ multiplex PCR; the TCRdb copy retains only in-frame clones and omits some. There are some 1,100,000 clones in the sample; 75% to 80% occur only once, and approximately 0.56% lies in the top ten. This CDR3 has 13 residues. Germline-derived CDR1 and CDR2 are WSHSY and SAAADI. V was pared by 3 bases and J by 1 base, with 1 base between. This entry is derived from a study of shared clonotypes between healthy human individuals. The wider study: The study used three CD4 naive, three CD4 memory, two CD8 naive and one CD8 memory plate per donor.

J is TRBJ2-6 and V is TRBV10-2; D remains unclear. Material for sequencing was memory CD4+ T cells from PBMCs. Subset noted: CD45RA-negative fraction. The TCR sequence derives from a young man in good health. Some clones in this sample may be carry-over from other donors' samples. DNA for the CDR3: TGCGCCAGCAGTGATTCTGGGGCCAACGTCCTGACTTTC. This translates into CASSDSGANVLTF.